Listed here are 22 T cell receptor beta chains from one sample, sequenced in a study of blood T cell repertoires in COVID-19 (dated by TCRdb to 2018 to 2020). The library was generated by the immunoSEQ multiplex PCR assay. Imported from immuneACCESS, the table was reduced by TCRdb to in-frame sequences with V and J called. These copies leave out some clones; in studies compared against another copy, an unresolved V gene accounts for under half, and the cause of the remainder is not known. Within this sample are 300,000 to 400,000 clones, with more than 70% of them counted one time only. 1.6% of the sample is in the top ten clones. The sequencing input was peripheral blood. All receptors derive from a woman in her 30s with COVID-19, enrolled during active disease.

J is TRBJ1-5 and V is TRBV19, with D perhaps matching TRBD1 (5 bases). The V and J ends lost 8 bases and 5 bases respectively, with 7 bases between them. The CDR3 covers 11 residues. Germline V lookup: CDR1 LNHDA, CDR2 SQIVND (reference sequence). For the CDR3, the DNA is TGTGCCAGTGGGGGGTATCAGCCCCAGCATTTT. Translating gives CASGGYQPQHF.

The chain employs TRBV5-4 and TRBJ1-2; TRBD1 agrees at 10 bases. There are 14 residues in the CDR3. From germline, CDR1 is SGHNT and CDR2 YYREEE (reference sequence). Trimming removed 4 bases from V and 3 bases from J; junction bases left unmatched: 3. CDR3 sequence (DNA): TGTGCCAGCAGCGAGACAGGGGGCTACTATGGCTACACCTTC. The encoded protein is CASSETGGYYGYTF.

In this sample, this clone turned up once. The V call is TRBV6-5, the J call TRBJ1-2; TRBD1 matches 9 bases. The V and J ends lost 0 bases and 7 bases, in that order; junction bases with no gene match: 3. The length of the CDR3 is 14 residues. Germline V gene data show CDR1 as MNHEY and CDR2 as SVGAGI. The CDR3: CASSYSGQGIGYTF. DNA of the CDR3: TGTGCCAGCAGTTACTCGGGACAGGGTATTGGCTACACCTTC.

The rearrangement joins TRBV5-6 to TRBJ2-2, with 7 positions matching TRBD1. V lost 6 bases, J lost 7 bases, and 3 bases stayed unmatched. Germline V gives CDR1 SGHDT, CDR2 YYEEEE. The CDR3 extends over 12 amino acids. The CDR3 reads CASKYRGGELFF. The CDR3, as DNA: TGTGCCAGCAAATACAGGGGCGGGGAGCTGTTTTTT.

The CDR3, as DNA: TGTGCCAGCAGCCAAGATCGAGGTAGCGCGCAGTATTTT. Its translation: CASSQDRGSAQYF. The chain employs TRBV3-1 (or the pseudogene TRBV3-2) and TRBJ2-3; D is perhaps TRBD2 (5 bases). The CDR3 is 13 residues long. V lost 0 bases and J 10 bases, leaving 11 bases between the germline ends. From germline, CDR1 is LGHDT and CDR2 YNNKEL (reference sequence).

V usage is TRBV6-5 and J usage is TRBJ2-1; 12 positions match TRBD2. Looked up from germline, CDR1 is MNHEY and CDR2 is SVGAGI. Germline trimming cut 4 bases from V and 4 bases from J; bases unmatched to any gene: 2. The CDR3 has 15 residues. CDR3 loop: CASSSSGGAYNEQFF. The CDR3 DNA sequence: TGTGCCAGCAGTTCTAGCGGGGGGGCTTACAATGAGCAGTTCTTC.

The gene calls are TRBV5-1 and TRBJ1-1, with a weak D call TRBD1 (5 bases). The CDR3 sequence is 14 residues long. Per the germline V gene, CDR1 is SGHRS and CDR2 is YFSETQ. The V end lost 4 bases, the J end lost 4 bases, and 14 bases lay between the germline ends. CDR3 bases: TGCGCCAGCAGCCTAGTTGCGGGGGGCACTGAAGCTTTCTTT. It yields the protein CASSLVAGGTEAFF.

A note on this clone: At one end the junction does not follow the germline gene, possibly because of a read error. This chain joins TRBV19 and TRBJ1-6; D ambiguous. The length of the CDR3 is 14 residues. Germline CDR1 reads LNHDA; CDR2 reads SQIVND (reference sequence). The CDR3 sequence: CASNIARNSSPLHF. CDR3 sequence (DNA): TGTGCCAGTAATATAGCCAGGAACAGCTCACCCCTCCACTTT. The complete variable domain, with remaining parts taken from reference TRBV19 and TRBJ1-6, reads DGGITQSPKYLFRKEGQNVTLSCEQNLNHDAMYWYRQDPGQGLRLIYYSQIVNDFQKGDIAEGYSVSREKKESFPLTVTSAQKNPTAFYLCASNIARNSSPLHFGNGTRLTVT.

The J gene is TRBJ2-1, the V gene TRBV19, with 8 positions matching TRBD2. Trimming took 1 base from V and 2 from J; bases not matched to a gene: 4. CDR1 is LNHDA and CDR2 is SQIVND in the germline V gene (reference sequence). This CDR3 is built from 16 residues. Written as DNA, the CDR3 is TGTGCCAGTAGTATAGCAGGGACTAGGGCCTACAATGAGCAGTTCTTC. As protein: CASSIAGTRAYNEQFF.

This chain joins TRBV29-1 and TRBJ2-1; D remains unclear. The germline gives CDR1 SQVTM, CDR2 ANQGSEA. CDR3 length: 16 residues. The V end was cut by 4 bases, the J end by 2 bases, with 18 bases between. The CDR3 nucleotides read TGCAGCGTTGCTGCCTTACAGCCTCAAGCCTACAATGAGCAGTTCTTC. It codes for CSVAALQPQAYNEQFF.

This chain joins TRBV6-5 and TRBJ2-3; D is uncertain. This CDR3 spans 12 amino acids. In germline, CDR1 is MNHEY, CDR2 SVGAGI. Trimming left V 6 bases short and J 5 bases short, with 9 bases between. The CDR3 is CASRQTGDTQYF. The CDR3 nucleotides are TGTGCCAGCAGGCAAACGGGAGATACGCAGTATTTT.

This clone occurred a few times. The rearrangement uses TRBV4-1 and TRBJ1-6, with D tentatively TRBD1 (5 bases). Between the trimmed V and J ends, which lost 4 bases and 7 bases, there was a span of 11 bases. The CDR3 has 14 residues. Looked up from germline, CDR1 is MGHRA and CDR2 is YSYEKL. This CDR3 reads CASSLGSGNSPLHF. The DNA of the CDR3 is TGCGCCAGCAGCCTGGGTTCAGGGAATTCACCCCTCCACTTT.

CDR3 residues: CASRQGVGSPLHF. CDR3 coding DNA: TGTGCCAGCCGACAGGGCGTGGGCTCACCCCTCCACTTT. This chain uses TRBV19 with TRBJ1-6, with 7 bases fitting TRBD1. The trim removed 9 bases at V and 10 bases at J, leaving 9 bases unmatched. The germline V gene encodes CDR1 LNHDA and CDR2 SQIVND (reference sequence). This CDR3 region has 13 residues.

A remark on this clone: The identical CDR3 is also encoded by other nucleotide sequences in the sample. The chain has TRBV5-1 and TRBJ2-5; 12 nucleotides match TRBD2. The CDR3 runs 15 residues. Trimming took 4 bases from V and 2 from J; bases not matched to a gene: 3. The germline gives CDR1 SGHRS, CDR2 YFSETQ. CDR3 sequence reads: CASSLTSGGQETQYF. As DNA, the CDR3 is TGCGCCAGCAGCCTGACTAGCGGGGGACAAGAGACCCAGTACTTC.

This clone has only a few counts. This chain links TRBV5-6 with TRBJ2-2, with TRBD1 matching 7 bases. The length of the CDR3 is 15 residues. With V trimmed by 4 bases and J by 0 bases, 3 bases remained unmatched. Per germline, CDR1 SGHDT and CDR2 YYEEEE. Here the CDR3 DNA reads TGTGCCAGCAGCGCCGGGACAGCGAACACCGGGGAGCTGTTTTTT. As protein: CASSAGTANTGELFF.

In its sample, this clone was seen once. At one end the junction does not follow the germline gene, possibly because of a read error. V usage is TRBV4-1 and J usage is TRBJ1-6; D gene unclear. CDR1 MGHRA and CDR2 YSYEKL come from the germline V gene. The CDR3 has 12 amino acids. The CDR3, as DNA: TGCGCCAGCAGCCAAGATAATTCCCCCCTCCACTTT. This encodes CASSQDNSPLHF.

The chain carries TRBV7-9 and TRBJ2-5; no reliable D call. This CDR3 contains 13 residues. Per germline, CDR1 SEHNR and CDR2 FQNEAQ (reference sequence). The germline V and J ends were trimmed by 8 bases and 2 bases, with 12 bases remaining between them. CDR3 nucleotide sequence: TGTGCCAGCTCCGCGAGTCGGCAAGAGACCCAGTACTTC. As protein: CASSASRQETQYF.

The chain has TRBV14 and TRBJ2-1; D might be TRBD2 (5 bases). CDR1 SGHDN and CDR2 FVKESK come from the germline V gene. V was clipped by 1 base and J by 9 bases, with 10 bases between them. The CDR3 contains 13 residues. The CDR3 reads CASSQVAGAEQFF. The CDR3 DNA is TGTGCCAGCAGCCAAGTCGCGGGCGCTGAGCAGTTCTTC.

This clone was counted only a few times. The chain combines TRBV5-1 with TRBJ2-5, with D hard to call. Per germline, CDR1 SGHRS and CDR2 YFSETQ. The CDR3 contains 17 residues. V lost 5 bases and J lost 2, with 22 bases in between. For the CDR3, the DNA is TGCGCCAGCAGATTAACTTACGTTGCGGCTGCACAAGAGACCCAGTACTTC. It is translated as CASRLTYVAAAQETQYF.

This chain connects TRBV7-2 to TRBJ2-1; maybe TRBD1 (5 bases). Trimming left V 1 base short and J 4 bases short, with 5 bases between. Germline-derived CDR1 and CDR2 are SGHTA and FQGNSA. The CDR3 covers 13 residues. The CDR3 reads CASSLGQYNEQFF. The CDR3 nucleotides are TGTGCCAGCAGCTTAGGACAGTACAATGAGCAGTTCTTC.

In nucleotides, the CDR3 is TGTGCCAGTAGTATGGGGGGGACTGGAAACACCATATATTTT. It encodes CASSMGGTGNTIYF. The rearrangement joins TRBV19 to TRBJ1-3, with D possibly matching TRBD1 (5 bases). The V gene lost 3 bases and the J gene lost 2 bases, with 8 bases spanning the gap. This CDR3 is 14 amino acids long. CDR1 LNHDA and CDR2 SQIVND come from the germline V gene (reference sequence).

The chain carries TRBV19 and TRBJ1-3; 8 bases are shared with TRBD1. CDR1 is LNHDA, CDR2 SQIVND, per germline (reference sequence). V lost 7 bases, J lost 0 bases, and 8 bases stayed unmatched. The CDR3 has 16 residues. The DNA of the CDR3 is TGTGCCAGTACCCAGGGACAGGCGAGCTCTGGAAACACCATATATTTT. Translating gives CASTQGQASSGNTIYF.